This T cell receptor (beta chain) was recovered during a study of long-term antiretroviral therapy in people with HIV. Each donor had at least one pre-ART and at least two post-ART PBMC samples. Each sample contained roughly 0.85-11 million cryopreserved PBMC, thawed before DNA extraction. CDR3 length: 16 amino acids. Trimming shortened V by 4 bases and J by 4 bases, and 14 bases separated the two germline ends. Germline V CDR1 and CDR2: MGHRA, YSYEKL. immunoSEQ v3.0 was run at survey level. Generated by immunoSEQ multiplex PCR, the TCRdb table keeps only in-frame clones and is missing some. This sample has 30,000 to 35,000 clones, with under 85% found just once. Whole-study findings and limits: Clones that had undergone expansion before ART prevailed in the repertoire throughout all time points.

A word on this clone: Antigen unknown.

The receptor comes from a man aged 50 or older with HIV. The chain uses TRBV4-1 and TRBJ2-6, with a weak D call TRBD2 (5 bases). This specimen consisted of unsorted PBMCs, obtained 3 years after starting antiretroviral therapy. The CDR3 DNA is TGCGCCAGCAGCCGCGGATGGGAGTCCGGGGCCAACGTCCTGACTTTC. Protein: CASSRGWESGANVLTF.